This passage covers 13 T cell receptor beta chains from one sample sequenced in a study of T cell changes during pregnancy in multiple sclerosis. TCRdb's copy holds only in-frame clones and misses some; the assay was immunoSEQ multiplex PCR. The sample consists of tens of thousands of clones, roughly 94% of them appearing once. The source was CD8+ T cells from peripheral blood mononuclear cells, collected after pregnancy. The source of these receptors is a female donor with multiple sclerosis, enrolled in a pregnancy study.

The chain uses TRBV10-3 and TRBJ2-7; TRBD2 might be the D (5 bases). Trimming cost V 3 bases and J 2 bases, with 17 bases left between them. The CDR3 totals 16 residues. The germline V gene has CDR1 ENHRY and CDR2 SYGVKD. The CDR3 coding sequence is TGTGCCATCAGTGATGAGGAGGCGACCGGCACCTACGAGCAGTACTTC. Protein product: CAISDEEATGTYEQYF.

The V and J genes are TRBV7-9 and TRBJ2-7, with 10 bases matching TRBD1. The germline V gene has CDR1 SEHNR and CDR2 FQNEAQ (reference sequence). The CDR3 runs to 15 residues. J gave up 3 bases and V 6 bases, and 8 bases lay outside the gene matches. The CDR3 DNA follows: TGTGCCAGCAGTTCAGGGACAGGGGCCATCTACGAGCAGTACTTC. Its translation: CASSSGTGAIYEQYF. The full variable domain, with the rest looked up from reference TRBV7-9 and TRBJ2-7, is DTGVSQNPRHKITKRGQNVTFRCDPISEHNRLYWYRQTLGQGPEFLTYFQNEAQLEKSRLLSDRFSAERPKGSFSTLEIQRTEQGDSAMYLCASSSGTGAIYEQYFGPGTRLTVT.

The chain combines TRBV5-1 with TRBJ2-3; D is possibly TRBD1 (5 bases). The V gene's germline CDR1 is SGHRS and CDR2 YFSETQ. V dropped 2 bases and J dropped 6 bases, with 10 bases sitting between them. The CDR3 spans 13 residues. This CDR3 is CASSFRGPDTQYF. The CDR3 coding sequence is TGCGCCAGCAGCTTTAGGGGTCCCGATACGCAGTATTTT.

J is TRBJ2-7 and V is TRBV4-1; 7 nucleotides match TRBD1. Germline V gene data show CDR1 as MGHRA and CDR2 as YSYEKL. There are 15 residues in the CDR3. Germline trimming cut 4 bases from V and 2 bases from J; bases unmatched to any gene: 8. CDR3 loop: CASSRTWGQTYEQYF. In DNA, the CDR3 is TGCGCCAGCAGCCGAACCTGGGGACAGACCTACGAGCAGTACTTC.

The J gene is TRBJ1-2, the V gene TRBV5-4; 8 bases agree with TRBD1. The ends lost 4 bases at V and 3 bases at J; junction bases unmatched: 8. The CDR3 spans 15 residues. Germline-derived CDR1 and CDR2 are SGHNT and YYREEE (reference sequence). CDR3 region: CASSLQGEDHYGYTF. The CDR3 DNA is TGTGCCAGCAGCCTACAGGGGGAAGATCACTATGGCTACACCTTC.

J is TRBJ2-7 and V is TRBV7-9, with D perhaps TRBD1 (6 bases). This CDR3 has 12 residues. Per germline, CDR1 SEHNR and CDR2 FQNEAQ (reference sequence). Trimming cost V 4 bases and J 5 bases, with 9 bases left between them. In DNA form, the CDR3 reads TGTGCCAGCAGCTCCCACAGGGACGAGCAGTACTTC. Translated, it gives CASSSHRDEQYF.

V is TRBV7-9 and J is TRBJ2-7, with 8 positions matching TRBD2. The J segment lost 3 bases and the V segment lost 2 bases, leaving 3 bases of the junction unmatched. Germline lookup yields CDR1 SEHNR and CDR2 FQNEAQ (reference sequence). CDR3 length equals 14 residues. CDR3 protein: CASSLPGRDYEQYF. The DNA for the CDR3 is TGTGCCAGCAGCTTACCCGGGAGGGACTACGAGCAGTACTTC.

The J gene is TRBJ2-7, the V gene TRBV6-5; D remains unclear. The germline V gene encodes CDR1 MNHEY and CDR2 SVGAGI. The CDR3 contains 13 residues. V lost 6 bases and J lost 2, with 11 bases in between. The DNA for the CDR3 is TGTGCCAGCAGGAAGATCGGAGCCTACGAGCAGTACTTC. Translating gives CASRKIGAYEQYF.

This chain connects TRBV5-1 to TRBJ2-7, with 7 bases identical to TRBD1. V was pared by 2 bases and J by 5 bases, with 7 bases of the junction left unmatched. Germline CDR1 reads SGHRS; CDR2 reads YFSETQ. The CDR3 loop spans 14 amino acids. DNA for the CDR3: TGCGCCAGCAGCTTCCAGACAGGGATCAACGAGCAGTACTTC. It translates to CASSFQTGINEQYF.

The chain uses TRBV6-1 and TRBJ2-7, with D perhaps matching TRBD2 (5 bases). Germline-derived CDR1 and CDR2 are MNHNS and SASEGT. The V and J ends lost 7 bases and 4 bases respectively, with 17 bases between them. This CDR3 contains 14 residues. The CDR3 is CASIGQESGYEQYF. The CDR3 DNA reads TGTGCCAGCATTGGTCAGGAGTCGGGATACGAGCAGTACTTC.

This chain joins TRBV19 and TRBJ2-7; 8 bases are a match to TRBD2. CDR1 and CDR2 (germline): LNHDA, SQIVND (reference sequence). CDR3 size: 14 residues. V trimming: 3 bases; J trimming: 4 bases; junction bases outside the gene matches: 5. The CDR3 sequence: CASSMGIAGYEQYF. The CDR3 coding sequence is TGTGCCAGTAGTATGGGGATAGCGGGGTACGAGCAGTACTTC.

The gene calls are TRBV10-3 and TRBJ1-1, with TRBD1 matching over 9 bases. V shed 4 bases and J 4 bases; nucleotides not matched to a gene: 4. CDR1 and CDR2 (germline): ENHRY, SYGVKD. This CDR3 has 14 residues. The CDR3 DNA reads as TGTGCCATCAGTGGGGTGGGACAGGGCACTGAAGCTTTCTTT. Translation: CAISGVGQGTEAFF.

V is TRBV10-3 and J is TRBJ1-2; unclear D gene. CDR3 length: 14 amino acids. Trimming left V 2 bases short and J 3 bases short, with 10 bases between. CDR1 is ENHRY and CDR2 is SYGVKD in the germline V gene. In DNA form, the CDR3 reads TGTGCCATCAGTGAGAAGTCGAGGGACTATGGCTACACCTTC. Its protein product is CAISEKSRDYGYTF.